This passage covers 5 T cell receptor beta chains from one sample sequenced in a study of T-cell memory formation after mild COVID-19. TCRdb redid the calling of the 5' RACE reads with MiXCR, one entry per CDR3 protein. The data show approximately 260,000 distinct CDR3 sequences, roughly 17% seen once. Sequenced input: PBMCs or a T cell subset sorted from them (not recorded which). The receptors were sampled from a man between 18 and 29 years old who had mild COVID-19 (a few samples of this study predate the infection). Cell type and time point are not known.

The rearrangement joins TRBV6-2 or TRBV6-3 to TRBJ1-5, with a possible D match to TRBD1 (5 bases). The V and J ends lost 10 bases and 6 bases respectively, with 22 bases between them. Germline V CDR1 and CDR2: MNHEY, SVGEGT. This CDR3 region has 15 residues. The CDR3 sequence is CATTGTQAGSQPQHF. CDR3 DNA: TGTGCCACGACCGGGACGCAGGCCGGGAGTCAGCCCCAGCATTTT.

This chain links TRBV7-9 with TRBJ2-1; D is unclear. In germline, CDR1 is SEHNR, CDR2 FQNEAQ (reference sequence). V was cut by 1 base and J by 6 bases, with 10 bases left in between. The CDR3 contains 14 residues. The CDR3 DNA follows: TGTGCCAGCAGCTTAGACCTTTTGGGCAATGAGCAGTTCTTC. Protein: CASSLDLLGNEQFF.

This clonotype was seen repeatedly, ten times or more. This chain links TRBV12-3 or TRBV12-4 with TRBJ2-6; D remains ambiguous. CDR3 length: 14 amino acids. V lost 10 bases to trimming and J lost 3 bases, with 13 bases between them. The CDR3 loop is CATDTQGGANVLTF. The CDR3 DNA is TGTGCCACCGATACCCAAGGTGGGGCCAACGTCCTGACTTTC.

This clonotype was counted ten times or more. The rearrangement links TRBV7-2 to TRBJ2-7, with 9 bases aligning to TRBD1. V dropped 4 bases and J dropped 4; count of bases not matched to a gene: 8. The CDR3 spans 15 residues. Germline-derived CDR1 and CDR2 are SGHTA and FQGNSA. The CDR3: CASSWSGTGSYEQYF. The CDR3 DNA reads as TGTGCCAGCAGCTGGTCCGGGACAGGGTCATACGAGCAGTACTTC.

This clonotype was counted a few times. The CDR3 nucleotides read TGTGCCAGCAGACGAGGACAGTTCGGCACTAATTCACCCCTCCACTTT. It yields the protein CASRRGQFGTNSPLHF. The chain joins TRBV6-5 to TRBJ1-6; TRBD1 is a possible D gene (6 bases). Germline values: CDR1 MNHEY, CDR2 SVGAGI. Trimming shortened V by 6 bases and J by 6 bases, and 18 bases separated the two germline ends. The CDR3 loop spans 16 amino acids.